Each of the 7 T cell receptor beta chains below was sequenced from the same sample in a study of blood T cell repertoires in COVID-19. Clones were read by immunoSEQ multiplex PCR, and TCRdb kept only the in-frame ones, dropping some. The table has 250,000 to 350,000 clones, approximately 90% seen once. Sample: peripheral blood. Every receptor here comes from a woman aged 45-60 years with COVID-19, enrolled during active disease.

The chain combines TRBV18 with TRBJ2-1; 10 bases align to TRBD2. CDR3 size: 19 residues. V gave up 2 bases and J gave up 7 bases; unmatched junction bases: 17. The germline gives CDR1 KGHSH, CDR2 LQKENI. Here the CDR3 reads CASSPIFRLAGAERNEQFF. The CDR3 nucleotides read TGTGCCAGCTCACCAATATTTCGGCTAGCGGGAGCGGAGCGTAATGAGCAGTTCTTC.

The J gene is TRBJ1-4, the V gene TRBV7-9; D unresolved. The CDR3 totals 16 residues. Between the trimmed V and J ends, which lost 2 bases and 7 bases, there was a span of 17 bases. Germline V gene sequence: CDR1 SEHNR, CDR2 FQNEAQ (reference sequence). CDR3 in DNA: TGTGCCAGCAGCTTAACCCCTAAAGGTGGAGGTGAAAAACTGTTTTTT. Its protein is CASSLTPKGGGEKLFF.

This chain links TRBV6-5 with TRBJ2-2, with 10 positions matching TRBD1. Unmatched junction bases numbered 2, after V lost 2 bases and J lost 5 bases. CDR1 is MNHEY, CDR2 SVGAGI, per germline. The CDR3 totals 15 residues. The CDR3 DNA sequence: TGTGCCAGCAGTTACCGACAGGGGGCAACCGGGGAGCTGTTTTTT. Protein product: CASSYRQGATGELFF.

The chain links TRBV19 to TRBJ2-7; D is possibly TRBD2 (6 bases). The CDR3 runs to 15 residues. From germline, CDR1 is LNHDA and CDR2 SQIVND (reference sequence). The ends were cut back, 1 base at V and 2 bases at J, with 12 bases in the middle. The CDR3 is CASSIGGTPAYEQYF. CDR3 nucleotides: TGTGCCAGTAGTATAGGGGGGACTCCGGCCTACGAGCAGTACTTC.

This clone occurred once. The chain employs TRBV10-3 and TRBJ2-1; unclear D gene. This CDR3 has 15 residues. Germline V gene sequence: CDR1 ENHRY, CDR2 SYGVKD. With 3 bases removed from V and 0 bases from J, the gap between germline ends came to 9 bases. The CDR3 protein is CAISDGISSYNEQFF. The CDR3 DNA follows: TGTGCCATCAGTGATGGCATCTCCTCCTACAATGAGCAGTTCTTC.

CDR3 bases: TGTGCCAGCAGTCCCGGACTGGCCAATGAGCAGTTCTTC. Encoded protein: CASSPGLANEQFF. The J gene is TRBJ2-1, the V gene TRBV6-4; D is possibly TRBD2 (5 bases). Germline assignment: CDR1 MRHNA and CDR2 SNTAGT. The CDR3 consists of 13 residues. Between the trimmed V and J ends, which lost 5 bases and 6 bases, there was a span of 11 bases.

The CDR3 spells CASSQAGARSNEKLFF. Written as DNA, the CDR3 is TGTGCCAGCAGCCAAGCAGGGGCCCGGTCTAATGAAAAACTGTTTTTT. V usage is TRBV3-1 (or the pseudogene TRBV3-2) and J usage is TRBJ1-4, with a possible D match to TRBD1 (6 bases). The CDR3 sequence is 16 residues long. Germline CDR1 reads LGHDT; CDR2 reads YNNKEL (reference sequence). V was clipped by 1 base and J by 3 bases, with 12 bases between them.